This record covers a single T cell receptor (beta chain). What it binds is unknown. This CDR3 comprises 15 residues. CDR1 is MDHEN and CDR2 is SYDVKM in the germline V gene. Trimming pared 2 bases from V and 3 bases from J, leaving 11 bases between. Each patient's relapse followed autologous stem cell transplantation, and brentuximab vedotin exposure varied. Libraries were prepared by immunoSEQ multiplex PCR; TCRdb keeps only in-frame clonotypes and omits some of them. The table includes 100,000 to 130,000 clones, about 88% detected once. This sample was included in a study of PD-1 blockade in classical Hodgkin lymphoma. Study results and caveats: Repertoires differed for reasons still undefined, possibly disease activity or prior therapy. Reported findings placed baseline TCR diversity lower in newly diagnosed patients (compared with healthy donors). CD4+ TCR diversity climbed significantly by C4D1, unlike CD8+ TCR diversity.

The receptor comes from a human donor with classical Hodgkin lymphoma. V and J are TRBV28 and TRBJ1-5, with D hard to call. The sequences come from peripheral blood mononuclear cells (PBMCs), collected before the second cycle of nivolumab. This CDR3 reads CASSLPDGSNQPQHF. In DNA form, the CDR3 reads TGTGCCAGCAGTTTACCCGATGGGTCCAATCAGCCCCAGCATTTT.